One and the same sample provided the 12 T cell receptor beta chains below, sequenced in a study of technical replicates of blood from a handful of donors. TCRdb keeps only in-frame clones here, not all; method: immunoSEQ multiplex PCR. The sample lists roughly 100,000 clones; roughly 95% were seen once. Sequencing used T cells isolated from PBMCs. These TCRs come from a human donor in good health.

The gene calls are TRBV21-1 and TRBJ1-4; the tabulated D call, TRBD1, remains unverified against the DNA. TRBV21-1 is an annotated pseudogene. The length of the CDR3 is 13 residues. The CDR3: CASSKGGDEKLFF. CDR3 in DNA: TGTGCCAGCAGCAAAGGGGGCGATGAAAAACTGTTTTTT.

The J gene is TRBJ2-1, the V gene TRBV2; TRBD2 matches 11 bases. The CDR3 is 15 amino acids. Germline CDR1 is SNHLY and CDR2 is FYNNEI. After removal of 5 bases from V and 6 bases from J, the junction contained 6 bases not matched to a gene. This chain's CDR3 is CASSTSGRGVNEQFF. CDR3 coding DNA: TGTGCCAGCAGTACTAGCGGGAGAGGTGTCAATGAGCAGTTCTTC.

The chain has TRBV6-5 and TRBJ2-7; tentative D call: TRBD2 (5 bases). The CDR3 is made up of 15 amino acids. Between the trimmed V and J ends, which lost 3 bases and 2 bases, there was a span of 14 bases. Per germline, CDR1 MNHEY and CDR2 SVGAGI. The CDR3 sequence is CASSYLAETPYEQYF. The CDR3 bases are TGTGCCAGCAGTTATCTAGCAGAAACTCCCTACGAGCAGTACTTC.

The chain has TRBV14 and TRBJ1-1; a weak D match, TRBD1 (5 bases). In germline, CDR1 is SGHDN, CDR2 FVKESK. The CDR3 spans 13 residues. Trimming removed 1 base from V and 5 bases from J, with 8 bases in between. DNA for the CDR3: TGTGCCAGCAGCCAAGGGCAGGGAACTGAAGCTTTCTTT. Its protein is CASSQGQGTEAFF.

The genes are TRBV7-3 and TRBJ2-3, with TRBD2 identical over 7 bases. The CDR3 length is 14 residues. Germline CDR1 reads SGHTA; CDR2 reads FQGTGA. Trimming took 5 bases from V and 4 from J; bases not matched to a gene: 6. This chain's CDR3 is CASSASGLADTQYF. The DNA of the CDR3 is TGTGCCAGCAGCGCTAGCGGCCTAGCAGATACGCAGTATTTT.

The sample holds one count of this clone. The chain carries TRBV12-5 and TRBJ2-7, with D possibly TRBD1 on 6 matching bases. CDR1 is LGHNT, CDR2 FRNRAP, per germline. The V gene lost 0 bases and the J gene lost 4 bases, with 10 bases spanning the gap. The CDR3 is 14 amino acids. The CDR3, as DNA: TGTGCTAGTGGTTTGGTACACAGGGCTTACGAGCAGTACTTC. It specifies CASGLVHRAYEQYF.

This chain uses TRBV4-1 with TRBJ1-4; the D is unclear. CDR3 length: 17 residues. Trimming left V 1 base short and J 8 bases short, with 20 bases between. Germline CDR1 is MGHRA and CDR2 is YSYEKL. The CDR3 sequence: CASSQAFLDTEGEKLFF. CDR3 sequence (DNA): TGCGCCAGCAGCCAAGCCTTCCTTGACACCGAGGGAGAAAAACTGTTTTTT.

This sequence joins TRBV5-8 and TRBJ2-1, with TRBD1 matching 9 bases. CDR3 length: 14 amino acids. Trimming took 4 bases from V and 7 from J; bases not matched to a gene: 6. CDR1 and CDR2 (germline): SGHTS, YDEGEE. The CDR3 reads CASSTGTGSNEQFF. The CDR3 DNA reads TGTGCCAGCAGCACCGGGACAGGGTCAAATGAGCAGTTCTTC.

The rearrangement links TRBV6-5 to TRBJ1-4, with 8 bases fitting TRBD1. V was pared by 6 bases and J by 6 bases, with 6 bases of the junction left unmatched. Germline loops: CDR1 MNHEY, CDR2 SVGAGI. CDR3 length: 14 residues. This chain's CDR3 is CASSTDRDYEKLFF. The CDR3 nucleotides are TGTGCCAGCAGCACGGACAGGGATTATGAAAAACTGTTTTTT.

The chain joins TRBV18 to TRBJ1-1, with D hard to call. This CDR3 has 12 amino acids. In germline, CDR1 is KGHSH, CDR2 LQKENI. V was cut by 4 bases and J by 2 bases, with 5 bases left in between. This CDR3 reads CASSQLNTEAFF. In nucleotides, the CDR3 is TGTGCCAGCTCACAGCTTAACACTGAAGCTTTCTTT.

This chain joins TRBV21-1 and TRBJ2-7; the D segment call TRBD1 is taken from the table without a DNA check. TRBV21-1 is designated a pseudogene. CDR3 size: 19 residues. The CDR3 spells CASSSQFRLTGKDRYEQYF. The DNA for the CDR3 is TGTGCCAGCAGCTCCCAGTTCAGACTGACTGGTAAGGACAGATACGAGCAGTACTTC.

This clone was observed a single time. V usage is TRBV19 and J usage is TRBJ2-7; tentative D call: TRBD1 (6 bases). The V and J ends lost 5 bases and 5 bases respectively, with 19 bases between them. CDR1 is LNHDA and CDR2 is SQIVND in the germline V gene (reference sequence). The CDR3 covers 15 residues. The CDR3 bases are TGTGCCAGTAGTCCCCGACCAGCAGGGGTGAACGAGCAGTACTTC. Encoded protein: CASSPRPAGVNEQYF.